These 5 T cell receptor beta chains were sequenced from one sample in a study of T cell clones after liver transplantation. Profiled with immunoSEQ multiplex PCR; TCRdb holds only in-frame clones, not every one. The sample records roughly 70,000 clones, about 92% being singletons. Sequencing was performed on CD4+ T cells from blood, taken before liver transplant. These receptors originate from a human donor who received a liver transplant.

The rearrangement uses TRBV4-2 and TRBJ2-3; D is perhaps TRBD2 (6 bases). CDR1 is LGHNA and CDR2 is YNFKEQ in the germline V gene. The CDR3 covers 15 residues. V was trimmed by 3 bases and J by 1 base, leaving 11 bases between them. CDR3 in amino acids: CASSQQQRGTDTQYF. The CDR3 DNA is TGTGCCAGCAGCCAGCAGCAGCGGGGCACAGATACGCAGTATTTT.

V is TRBV2 and J is TRBJ2-7; the match to TRBD1 covers 7 bases. There are 14 residues in the CDR3. V was clipped by 6 bases and J by 0 bases; unmatched bases: 5. The germline gives CDR1 SNHLY, CDR2 FYNNEI. CDR3 protein: CASRLTGLSYEQYF. CDR3 nucleotide sequence: TGTGCCAGCAGGCTGACAGGGCTCTCCTACGAGCAGTACTTC. Drawing the rest from reference TRBV2 and TRBJ2-7, the complete variable domain is EPEVTQTPSHQVTQMGQEVILRCVPISNHLYFYWYRQILGQKVEFLVSFYNNEISEKSEIFDDQFSVERPDGSNFTLKIRSTKLEDSAMYFCASRLTGLSYEQYFGPGTRLTVT.

This clone was detected a few times. This sequence joins TRBV15 and TRBJ2-6; 7 bases fit TRBD1. J lost 0 bases, V lost 4 bases, and 6 bases had no gene match. The germline V gene encodes CDR1 LNHNV and CDR2 YYDKDF (reference sequence). The CDR3 extends over 17 amino acids. Here the CDR3 DNA reads TGTGCCACCAGCATGGGGACAGCAGACTCTGGGGCCAACGTCCTGACTTTC. Amino acids: CATSMGTADSGANVLTF. The full variable domain, in which reference TRBV15 and TRBJ2-6 provide the parts outside the CDR3, is DAMVIQNPRYQVTQFGKPVTLSCSQTLNHNVMYWYQQKSSQAPKLLFHYYDKDFNNEADTPDNFQSRRPNTSFCFLDIRSPGLGDTAMYLCATSMGTADSGANVLTFGAGSRLTVL.

V is TRBV29-1 and J is TRBJ2-7; D might be TRBD1 or TRBD2, each matching 5 bases. The germline gives CDR1 SQVTM, CDR2 ANQGSEA. This CDR3 region has 14 residues. V was shortened by 7 bases and J by 2 bases, with 18 bases between the two germline ends. The CDR3 sequence is CSAATGTVTYEQYF. Written as DNA, the CDR3 is TGCAGCGCCGCAACCGGGACGGTAACCTACGAGCAGTACTTC.

The chain combines TRBV7-8 with TRBJ1-5; D not certain. The CDR3 is 13 residues long. V was shortened by 1 base and J by 7 bases, with 8 bases between the two germline ends. Germline assignment: CDR1 SGHVS and CDR2 FQNEAQ. The chain's CDR3 is CASSLVGRQPQHF. CDR3 coding DNA: TGTGCCAGCAGCTTAGTTGGTCGGCAGCCCCAGCATTTT.